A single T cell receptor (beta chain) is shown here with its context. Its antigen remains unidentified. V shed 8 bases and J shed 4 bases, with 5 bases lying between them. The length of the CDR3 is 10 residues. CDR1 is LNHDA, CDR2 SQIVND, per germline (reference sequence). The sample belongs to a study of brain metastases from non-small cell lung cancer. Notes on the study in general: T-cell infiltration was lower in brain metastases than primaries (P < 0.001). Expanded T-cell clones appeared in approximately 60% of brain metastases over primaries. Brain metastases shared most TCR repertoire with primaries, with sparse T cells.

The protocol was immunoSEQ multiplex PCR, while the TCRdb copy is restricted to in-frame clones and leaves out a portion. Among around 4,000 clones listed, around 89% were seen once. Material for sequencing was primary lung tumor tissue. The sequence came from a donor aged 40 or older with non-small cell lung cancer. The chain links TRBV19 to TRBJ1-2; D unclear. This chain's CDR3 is CASEGYGYTF. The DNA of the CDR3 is TGTGCCAGTGAAGGCTATGGCTACACCTTC.